This passage covers 5 T cell receptor beta chains from one sample sequenced in a study of OX40 agonist ivuxolimab in advanced cancers. Clones were read by immunoSEQ multiplex PCR, and TCRdb kept only the in-frame ones, dropping some. Here the sample spans 57,000 or so clones, roughly nine tenths being singletons. Sequenced material: CD4+ or CD8+ T cells sorted from blood, taken in a trial of the OX40 agonist ivuxolimab. All receptors derive from an adult with an advanced solid tumor such as melanoma, head and neck, liver or kidney cancer.

The chain links TRBV7-3 to TRBJ1-6; D is possibly TRBD1 (5 bases). Germline loops: CDR1 SGHTA, CDR2 FQGTGA. CDR3 length: 13 amino acids. The V end lost 4 bases, the J end lost 7 bases, and 8 bases lay between the germline ends. The CDR3 sequence is CASSSRANSPLHF. The CDR3 DNA is TGTGCCAGCAGCTCCAGGGCGAATTCACCCCTCCACTTT.

This chain uses TRBV5-4 with TRBJ1-1; D may be TRBD1 (6 bases). Trimming removed 6 bases from V and 0 bases from J, with 21 bases in between. CDR3 size: 17 residues. CDR1 is SGHNT and CDR2 is YYREEE in the germline V gene (reference sequence). This CDR3 reads CASTPSGRGLMNTEAFF. The CDR3 DNA sequence: TGTGCCAGCACTCCGTCGGGCAGGGGACTTATGAACACTGAAGCTTTCTTT.

The chain joins TRBV29-1 to TRBJ2-5; TRBD2 aligns across 7 bases. The V and J ends lost 2 bases and 4 bases, in that order; junction bases with no gene match: 7. Germline V gives CDR1 SQVTM, CDR2 ANQGSEA. This CDR3 has 14 residues. The CDR3 reads CSVEPRTRRETQYF. The CDR3 DNA follows: TGCAGCGTTGAACCCCGGACTAGGCGAGAGACCCAGTACTTC. Together with reference TRBV29-1 and TRBJ2-5, the CDR3 gives the full variable domain: SAVISQKPSRDICQRGTSLTIQCQVDSQVTMMFWYRQQPGQSLTLIATANQGSEATYESGFVIDKFPISRPNLTFSTLTVSNMSPEDSSIYLCSVEPRTRRETQYFGPGTRLLVL.

The table lists this clone with a count of one. The V call is TRBV6-6, the J call TRBJ1-1, with D perhaps TRBD1 (5 bases). CDR3 length equals 15 residues. V lost 2 bases and J 0 bases, leaving 10 bases between the germline ends. Looked up from germline, CDR1 is MNHNY and CDR2 is SVGAGI (reference sequence). This CDR3 is CASSYGGALNTEAFF. In DNA, the CDR3 is TGTGCCAGCAGTTACGGGGGTGCTCTGAACACTGAAGCTTTCTTT.

V and J are TRBV9 and TRBJ2-3; D is possibly TRBD1 or TRBD2 (6 bases each). In germline, CDR1 is SGDLS, CDR2 YYNGEE. The CDR3 extends over 14 amino acids. Trimming shortened V by 7 bases and J by 4 bases, and 16 bases separated the two germline ends. Here the CDR3 DNA reads TGTGCCAGCGGGGGGCAGGGTGTGGCAGATACGCAGTATTTT. Translating gives CASGGQGVADTQYF.